This TCR beta chain was obtained from a study of T cell repertoires in cytomegalovirus infection. The wider study: CMV infection and matching HLA type were both indicated by public TCR beta signatures.

The sample holds many counts of this clonotype. The antigen is not known. V lost 2 bases to trimming and J lost 5 bases; unmatched junction nucleotides: 1. Germline lookup yields CDR1 SGHTA and CDR2 FQGTGA. The CDR3 extends over 14 amino acids. Overall study results and limits: Adding up the frequency of public TCR beta families identified people who carried CMV plus the relevant HLA.

TCRdb re-called the reads through MiXCR, storing one row per CDR3 protein. The data show 200,000 to 250,000 distinct CDR3 sequences, with 10% to 15% seen just once and 1.5% to 2% held by the top ten. Sequenced input: PBMCs. The chain carries TRBV7-3 and TRBJ2-1; 9 nucleotides match TRBD2. The TCR was taken from a human donor in good health (CMV status not recorded). Some clones in this sample may be carry-over from other donors' samples. CDR3 loop: CASSLAGGNNEQFF. For the CDR3, the DNA is TGTGCCAGCAGCTTAGCGGGAGGGAACAATGAGCAGTTCTTC.